This T cell receptor (beta chain) is from a study of PD-1 blockade in classical Hodgkin lymphoma. Repertoires were generated with immunoSEQ multiplex PCR, while TCRdb's copy carries only in-frame clones and drops some. The sample records approximately 28,000 clones, more than 60% being singletons. The CDR3 runs 14 residues. Trimming took off 4 bases at V and 3 bases at J, with 13 bases between the two ends. Per the germline V gene, CDR1 is SGHRS and CDR2 is YFSETQ. All patients relapsed after autologous stem cell transplantation, and brentuximab vedotin exposure varied. Thawed PBMCs yielded CD4+ T cells through magnetic negative selection.

The source is a human donor with classical Hodgkin lymphoma. This chain joins TRBV5-1 and TRBJ1-1; D call uncertain. The material sequenced was CD4+ T cells from blood, taken at baseline. The CDR3 DNA follows: TGCGCCAGCAGCACCCCCGGACGGGACACTGAAGCTTTCTTT. It translates to CASSTPGRDTEAFF.